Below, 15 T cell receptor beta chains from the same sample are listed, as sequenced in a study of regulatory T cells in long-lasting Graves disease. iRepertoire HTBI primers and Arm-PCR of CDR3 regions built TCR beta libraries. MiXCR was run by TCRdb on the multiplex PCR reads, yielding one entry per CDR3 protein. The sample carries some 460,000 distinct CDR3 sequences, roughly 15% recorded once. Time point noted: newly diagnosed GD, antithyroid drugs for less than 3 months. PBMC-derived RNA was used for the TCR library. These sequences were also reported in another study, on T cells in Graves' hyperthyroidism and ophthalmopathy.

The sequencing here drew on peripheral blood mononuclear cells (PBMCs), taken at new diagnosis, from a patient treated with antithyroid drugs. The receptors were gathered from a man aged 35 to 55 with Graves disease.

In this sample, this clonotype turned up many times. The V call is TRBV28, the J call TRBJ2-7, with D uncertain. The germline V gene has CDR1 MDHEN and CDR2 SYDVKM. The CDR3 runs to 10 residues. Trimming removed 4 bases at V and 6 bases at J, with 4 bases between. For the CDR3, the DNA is TGTGCCAGCAGTTCGAGCGAGCAGTACTTC. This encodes CASSSSEQYF.

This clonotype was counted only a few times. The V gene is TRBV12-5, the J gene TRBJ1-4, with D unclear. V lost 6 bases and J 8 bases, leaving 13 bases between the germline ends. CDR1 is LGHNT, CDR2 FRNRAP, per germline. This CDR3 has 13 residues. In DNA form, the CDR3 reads TGTGCTAGTGGGGCGGACCTCCGGGAAAAACTGTTTTTT. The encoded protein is CASGADLREKLFF.

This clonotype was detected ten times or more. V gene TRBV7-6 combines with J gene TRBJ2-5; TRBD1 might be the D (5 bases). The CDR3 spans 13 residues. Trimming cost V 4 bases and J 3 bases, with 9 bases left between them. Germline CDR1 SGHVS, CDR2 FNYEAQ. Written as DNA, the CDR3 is TGTGCCAGCAGCTCAGGGTCAGAAGAGACCCAGTACTTC. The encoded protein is CASSSGSEETQYF.

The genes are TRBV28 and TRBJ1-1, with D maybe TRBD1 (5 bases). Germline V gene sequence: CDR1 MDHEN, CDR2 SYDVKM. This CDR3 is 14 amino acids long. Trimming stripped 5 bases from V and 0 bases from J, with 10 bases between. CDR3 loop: CASSEWGLNTEAFF. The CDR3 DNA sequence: TGTGCCAGCAGTGAATGGGGCCTGAACACTGAAGCTTTCTTT.

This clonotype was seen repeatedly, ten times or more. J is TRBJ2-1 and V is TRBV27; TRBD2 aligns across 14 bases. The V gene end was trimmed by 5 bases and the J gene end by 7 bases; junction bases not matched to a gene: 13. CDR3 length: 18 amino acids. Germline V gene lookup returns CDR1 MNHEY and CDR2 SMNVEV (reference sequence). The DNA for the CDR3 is TGTGCCAGCAGTAAAACGGGACTAGCGGGAGAAGGGGAAAATGAGCAGTTCTTC. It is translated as CASSKTGLAGEGENEQFF.

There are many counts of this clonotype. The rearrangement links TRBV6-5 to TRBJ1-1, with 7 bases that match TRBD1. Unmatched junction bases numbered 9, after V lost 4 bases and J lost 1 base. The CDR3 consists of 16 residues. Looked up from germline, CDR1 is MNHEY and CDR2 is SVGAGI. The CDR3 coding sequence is TGTGCCAGCAGTTCCGACACGACAGGGAAGAACACTGAAGCTTTCTTT. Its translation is CASSSDTTGKNTEAFF.

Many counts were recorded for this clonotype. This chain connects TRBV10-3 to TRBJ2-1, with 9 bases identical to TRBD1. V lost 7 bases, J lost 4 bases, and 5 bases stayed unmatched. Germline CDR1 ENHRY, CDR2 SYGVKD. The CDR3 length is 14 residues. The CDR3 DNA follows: TGTGCCATCATCGGGACAGGGTCTTACAATGAGCAGTTCTTC. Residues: CAIIGTGSYNEQFF.

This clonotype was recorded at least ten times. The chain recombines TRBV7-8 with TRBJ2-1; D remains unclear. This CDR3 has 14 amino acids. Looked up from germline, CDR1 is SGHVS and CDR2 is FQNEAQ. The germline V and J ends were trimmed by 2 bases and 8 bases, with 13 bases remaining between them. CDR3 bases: TGTGCCAGCAGCTTAACCCAGTCTGTCGATGAGCAGTTCTTC. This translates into CASSLTQSVDEQFF.

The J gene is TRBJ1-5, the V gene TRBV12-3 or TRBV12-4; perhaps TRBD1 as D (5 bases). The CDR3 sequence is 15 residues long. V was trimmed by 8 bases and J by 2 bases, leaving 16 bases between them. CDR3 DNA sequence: TGTGCCAGCGGCGACGGGGGTATGGGCAATCAGCCCCAGCATTTT. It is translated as CASGDGGMGNQPQHF.

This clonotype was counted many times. The CDR3 region has the DNA TGTGCCAGCAGCTCGTGGAAAAGCTACAATGAGCAGTTCTTC. Encoded protein: CASSSWKSYNEQFF. The chain employs TRBV7-9 and TRBJ2-1; D gene uncertain. The CDR3 spans 14 residues. Trimming removed 4 bases at V and 3 bases at J, with 10 bases between. Germline V gene sequence: CDR1 SEHNR, CDR2 FQNEAQ (reference sequence).

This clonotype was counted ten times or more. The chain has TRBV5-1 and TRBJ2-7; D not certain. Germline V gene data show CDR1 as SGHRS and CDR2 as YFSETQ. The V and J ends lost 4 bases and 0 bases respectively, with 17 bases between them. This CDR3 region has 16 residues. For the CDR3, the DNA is TGCGCCAGCAGCCGGAAAGCCTTAGGAAGCTCCTACGAGCAGTACTTC. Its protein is CASSRKALGSSYEQYF.

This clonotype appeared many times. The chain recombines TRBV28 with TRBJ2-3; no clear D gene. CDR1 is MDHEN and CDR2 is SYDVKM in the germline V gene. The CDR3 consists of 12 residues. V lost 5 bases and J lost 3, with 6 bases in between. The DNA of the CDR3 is TGTGCCAGCAGTCCTATGACAGATACGCAGTATTTT. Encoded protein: CASSPMTDTQYF.

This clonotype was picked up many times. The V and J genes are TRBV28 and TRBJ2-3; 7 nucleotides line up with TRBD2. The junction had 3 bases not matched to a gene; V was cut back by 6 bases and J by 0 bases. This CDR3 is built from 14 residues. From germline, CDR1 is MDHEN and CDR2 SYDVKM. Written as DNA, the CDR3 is TGTGCCAGCAGGAATAGCGGGAGCACAGATACGCAGTATTTT. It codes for CASRNSGSTDTQYF.

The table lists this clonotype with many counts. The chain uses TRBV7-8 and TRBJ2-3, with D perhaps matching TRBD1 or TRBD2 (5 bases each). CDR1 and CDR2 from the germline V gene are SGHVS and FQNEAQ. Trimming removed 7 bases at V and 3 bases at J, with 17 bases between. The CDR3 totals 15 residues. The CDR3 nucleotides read TGTGCCAGCAAACCCGAGAGAGGGGCAACAGATACGCAGTATTTT. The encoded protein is CASKPERGATDTQYF.

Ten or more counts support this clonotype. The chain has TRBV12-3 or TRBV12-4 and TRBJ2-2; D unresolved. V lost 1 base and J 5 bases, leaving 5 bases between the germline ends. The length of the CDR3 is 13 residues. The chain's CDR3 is CASSLVQTGELFF. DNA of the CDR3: TGTGCCAGCAGTTTAGTCCAAACCGGGGAGCTGTTTTTT.